The present entry profiles one TCR beta chain with its context. Its antigen has not been determined. No per-base quality is available; no much larger clone lies one base away. The data were obtained in a study of blood T cell repertoires in COVID-19 (dated by TCRdb to about 2020). As for the study more broadly: Collaborator samples came from the United States, Italy and Spain and covered acute and convalescent phases of COVID-19. Where available, HLA class I and class II types were obtained from metadata supplied by the sample provider rather than from assay-based typing. The repertoires were released in a freely available public database meant as a resource for research on the immune response to SARS-CoV-2. A de-identified subject ID, COVID-19 status, age in years and sex were almost always included in the sample metadata. The samples were drawn from two sources: the first 160 participants of the ongoing ImmuneRACE study, and fewer than 1,500 subjects contributed by 6 global collaborators. Deeply sampled blood TCRbeta repertoires from subjects exposed to, actively infected with, or recovered from COVID-19 were included in the dataset. The material from the prospective study consisted of cDNA or gDNA derived from T cells, B-cell-depleted T cells, or PBMCs. Overall study outcomes, separate from this receptor: Clinical and demographic metadata were provided uncurated, with the amount varying by source and participant.

The CDR3 has 15 amino acids, counting the end cysteine and phenylalanine. The entry retains the CDR3 DNA only, 45 bases that are in frame from base 1. In the germline V gene, CDR1 corresponds to MNHEY and CDR2 to SVGAGI. Here V drops 2 bases and J drops 4 bases, and the junction holds 5 bases not matched to any gene. Whole blood was collected in K2EDTA tubes by collaborating institutions according to the institutions' own protocols. For TCRbeta analysis, collaborators shipped samples in one of three forms: frozen whole blood, isolated PBMCs, or DNA extracted from either of those sample types. TCRbeta CDR3 regions were amplified from genomic DNA by means of the immunoSEQ Assay, a bias-controlled multiplex PCR. The original pipeline was this. The number of nucleated cells in each sample was estimated by amplification of reference gene primers within the assay. To quantify the absolute abundance of each unique TCRbeta CDR3 rearrangement, sequence reads were collapsed and filtered. For each sample, productive Simpson clonality was calculated by taking the square root of Simpson's diversity index across productive rearrangements. TCRdb holds this immuneACCESS table with in-frame rearrangements only. Some clones are missing; in checked studies, unresolved V genes explain under half, and the rest has no known cause. V, J and clone size are taken as reported in that table, and D and trimming were inferred from the DNA itself. The sample table shows fewer than 90,000 clones, and approximately 75% are seen once. The ten largest clones represent over 13% of the sample.

This receptor was identified in a woman older than 75 with acute or convalescent COVID-19. The chain uses TRBV6-5 and TRBJ2-1; 7 junctional bases match TRBD1. Material: peripheral blood. In nucleotides, the sequence is TGTGCCAGCAGTTACGAGGGACAGTATTACAATGAGCAGTTCTTC. This codes for CASSYEGQYYNEQFF.